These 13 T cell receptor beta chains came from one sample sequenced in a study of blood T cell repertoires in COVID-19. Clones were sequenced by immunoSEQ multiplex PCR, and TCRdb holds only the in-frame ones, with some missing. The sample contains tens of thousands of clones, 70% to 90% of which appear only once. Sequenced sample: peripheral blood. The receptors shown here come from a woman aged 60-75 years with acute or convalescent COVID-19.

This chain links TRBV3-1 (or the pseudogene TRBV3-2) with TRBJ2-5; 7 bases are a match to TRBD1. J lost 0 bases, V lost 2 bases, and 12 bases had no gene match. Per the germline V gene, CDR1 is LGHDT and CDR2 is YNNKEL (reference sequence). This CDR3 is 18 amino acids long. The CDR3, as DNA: TGTGCCAGCAGCCAATTGGGGGAAGGGGGCTGGTACCAAGAGACCCAGTACTTC. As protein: CASSQLGEGGWYQETQYF.

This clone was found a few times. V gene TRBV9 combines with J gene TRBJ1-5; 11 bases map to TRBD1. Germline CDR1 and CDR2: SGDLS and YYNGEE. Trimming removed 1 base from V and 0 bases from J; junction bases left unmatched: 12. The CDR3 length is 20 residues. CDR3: CASSVFRPGGTGGSNQPQHF. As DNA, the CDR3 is TGTGCCAGCAGCGTATTCCGTCCAGGAGGGACAGGGGGTAGCAATCAGCCCCAGCATTTT.

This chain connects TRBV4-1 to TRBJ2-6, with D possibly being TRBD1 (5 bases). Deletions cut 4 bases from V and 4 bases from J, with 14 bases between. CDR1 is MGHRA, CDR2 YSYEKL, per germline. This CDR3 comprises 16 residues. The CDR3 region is CASSLSRVSGANVLTF. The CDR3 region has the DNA TGCGCCAGCAGCCTCAGCAGGGTGTCGGGGGCCAACGTCCTGACTTTC.

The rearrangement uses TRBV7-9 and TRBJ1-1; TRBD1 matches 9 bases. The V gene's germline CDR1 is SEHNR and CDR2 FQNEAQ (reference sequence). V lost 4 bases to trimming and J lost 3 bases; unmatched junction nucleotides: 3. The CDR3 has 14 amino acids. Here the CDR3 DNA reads TGTGCCAGCAGCTCCGGGACAGGGCACACTGAAGCTTTCTTT. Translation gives CASSSGTGHTEAFF.

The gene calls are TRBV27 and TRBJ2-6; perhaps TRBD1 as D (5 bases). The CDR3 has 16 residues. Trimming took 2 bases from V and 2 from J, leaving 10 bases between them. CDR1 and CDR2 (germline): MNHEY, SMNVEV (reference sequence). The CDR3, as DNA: TGTGCCAGCAGTTTAAGTACAGGCGCTGGGGCCAACGTCCTGACTTTC. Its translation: CASSLSTGAGANVLTF.

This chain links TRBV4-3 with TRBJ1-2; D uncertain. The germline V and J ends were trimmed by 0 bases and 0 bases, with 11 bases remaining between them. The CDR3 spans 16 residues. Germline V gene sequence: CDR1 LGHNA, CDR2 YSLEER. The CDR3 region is CASSQEGFGTNYGYTF. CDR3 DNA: TGCGCCAGCAGCCAAGAAGGCTTCGGGACTAACTATGGCTACACCTTC.

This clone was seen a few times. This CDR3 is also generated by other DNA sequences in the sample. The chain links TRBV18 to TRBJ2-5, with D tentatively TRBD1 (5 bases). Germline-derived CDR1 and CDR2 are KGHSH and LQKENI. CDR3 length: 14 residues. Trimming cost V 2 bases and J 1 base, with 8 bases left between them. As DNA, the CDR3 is TGTGCCAGCTCACCAAGCAGGGCCCAAGAGACCCAGTACTTC. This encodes CASSPSRAQETQYF.

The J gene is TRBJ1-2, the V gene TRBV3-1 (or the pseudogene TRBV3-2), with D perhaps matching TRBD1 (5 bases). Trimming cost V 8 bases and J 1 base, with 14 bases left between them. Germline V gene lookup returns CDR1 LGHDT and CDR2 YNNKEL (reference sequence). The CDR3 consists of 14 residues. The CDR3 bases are TGTGCCAGCGGAGGGACGGAAAATAACTATGGCTACACCTTC. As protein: CASGGTENNYGYTF.

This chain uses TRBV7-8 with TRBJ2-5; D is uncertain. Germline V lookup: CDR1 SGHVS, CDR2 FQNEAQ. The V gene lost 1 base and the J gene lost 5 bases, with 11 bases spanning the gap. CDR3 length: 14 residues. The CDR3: CASSLGAARETQYF. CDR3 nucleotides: TGTGCCAGCAGCTTAGGTGCGGCCCGGGAGACCCAGTACTTC.

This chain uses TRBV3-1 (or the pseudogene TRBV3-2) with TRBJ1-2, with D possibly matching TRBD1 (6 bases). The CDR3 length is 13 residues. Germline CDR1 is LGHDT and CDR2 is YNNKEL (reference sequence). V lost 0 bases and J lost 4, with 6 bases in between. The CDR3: CASSQEGAYGYTF. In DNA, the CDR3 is TGTGCCAGCAGCCAAGAGGGGGCCTATGGCTACACCTTC.

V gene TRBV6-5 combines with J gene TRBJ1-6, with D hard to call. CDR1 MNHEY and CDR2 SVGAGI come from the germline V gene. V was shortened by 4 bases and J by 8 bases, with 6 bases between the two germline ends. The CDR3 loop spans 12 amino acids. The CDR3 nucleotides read TGTGCCAGCAGTTTCGGGGATTCACCCCTCCACTTT. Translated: CASSFGDSPLHF.

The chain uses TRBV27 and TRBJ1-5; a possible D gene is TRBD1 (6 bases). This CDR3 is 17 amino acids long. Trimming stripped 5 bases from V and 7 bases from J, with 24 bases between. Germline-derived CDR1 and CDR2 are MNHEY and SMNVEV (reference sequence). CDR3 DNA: TGTGCCAGCAGTCCCATCTACGAGACAGGCCGGGACCAGCCCCAGCATTTT. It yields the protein CASSPIYETGRDQPQHF.

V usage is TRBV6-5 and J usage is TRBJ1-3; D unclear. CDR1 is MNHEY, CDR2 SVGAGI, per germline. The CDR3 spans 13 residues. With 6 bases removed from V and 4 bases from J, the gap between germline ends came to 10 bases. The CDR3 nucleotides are TGTGCCAGCAGCCCCCCGGGGGGAAACACCATATATTTT. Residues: CASSPPGGNTIYF.